The rows below give T cell receptor beta chains drawn from one sample of a study of neurological immune-mediated disorders. TCRdb ran MiXCR on the 5' RACE reads and lists one entry per CDR3 protein. The sample holds about 48,000 distinct CDR3 sequences, 10% to 13% seen once. The sequenced sample was PBMCs. Receptors were obtained from a woman aged 40 to 50 with HTLV-1-associated myelopathy (HAM/TSP). Each CDR3 is given with its conserved first and last residue. A D gene is named only where the DNA matches it firmly. Rows may omit the clone size; those that give it use once, few, many or a size class.

V	D	length	size	J	DNA	CDR3
TRBV11-1	NA	15	many	TRBJ2-7	TGTGCCAGCAGCTTGGACAGTTTTATTGCCTACGAGCAGTACTTC	CASSLDSFIAYEQYF
TRBV5-5	NA	18	many	TRBJ2-6	TGTGCCAGCAGCTTGGTCGTGACGGAGTCCTCTGGGGCCAACGTCCTGACTTTC	CASSLVVTESSGANVLTF
TRBV9	NA	18	many	TRBJ1-6	TGTGCCAGCAGCGTAAACCCGCCTTTACAGGGATATAATTCACCCCTCCACTTT	CASSVNPPLQGYNSPLHF
TRBV20-1	TRBD2	17	many	TRBJ2-7	TGCAGTGCCAGCCCCACGGGACTAGCGGGGGGGAACTACGAGCAGTACTTC	CSASPTGLAGGNYEQYF
TRBV6-6	TRBD1	14	many	TRBJ2-3	TGTGCCAGCAGTTGGACAGGGGAGGCAGATACGCAGTATTTT	CASSWTGEADTQYF
TRBV7-9	NA	14	many	TRBJ2-1	TGTGCCAGCAGCTTAGCGCTAAAAAGTTATGAGCAGTTCTTC	CASSLALKSYEQFF
TRBV7-9	NA	13	many	TRBJ2-7	TGTGCCAGCAGCTTACCCCGCTCCTACGAGCAGTACTTC	CASSLPRSYEQYF
TRBV2	TRBD1	17	few	TRBJ2-7	TGTGCCAGCAGTGCGCTAGGGGACAGGGGGCCTAAGAACGAGCAGTACTTC	CASSALGDRGPKNEQYF
TRBV6-6	NA	12	once	TRBJ2-3	TGTGCCAGCACCCAACTATCGGATACACAGTATTTT	CASTQLSDTQYF
TRBV4-3	NA	12	many	TRBJ1-2	TGCGCCAGCACGGGGACCAACTATGGCTACACCTTC	CASTGTNYGYTF
TRBV29-1	NA	13	many	TRBJ2-1	TGCAGCGCCCTCCCTGGACAGAACAATGAGCAGTTCTTC	CSALPGQNNEQFF
TRBV2	NA	17	many	TRBJ1-5	TGTGCCAGCAGTGATCCCCGAGCGGGACGCCGATATCAGCCCCAGCATTTT	CASSDPRAGRRYQPQHF
TRBV12-3/TRBV12-4	TRBD1	13	many	TRBJ1-1	TGTGCCAGCATCAGGACAGGGAACACTGAAGCTTTCTTT	CASIRTGNTEAFF
TRBV18	NA	14	NA	TRBJ2-3	TGTGTCAGCTCACGGACAGATAGCACAGATACGCAGTATTTT	CVSSRTDSTDTQYF
TRBV10-3	TRBD1	14	many	TRBJ1-1	TGTGCCATCAAAATGGGACAGGGGGAACCGGGAGCTTTCTTT	CAIKMGQGEPGAFF
TRBV12-3/TRBV12-4	NA	14	many	TRBJ1-1	TGTGCCAGCAGTTTACTAGGCGAGAACACTGAAGCTTTCTTT	CASSLLGENTEAFF
TRBV20-1	NA	14	many	TRBJ1-5	TGCAGTGCCTCCTCGGGCGATCTCAATCAGCCCCAGCATTTT	CSASSGDLNQPQHF
TRBV18	NA	14	many	TRBJ2-6	TGTGCCAGCTCACCCCCGGCTGGGGCCAACGTCCTGACTTTC	CASSPPAGANVLTF
TRBV20-1	NA	14	many	TRBJ2-5	TGCAGTGCCGCTTCACTTAGGGGGGAGGAGACCCAGTACTTC	CSAASLRGEETQYF
TRBV5-1	NA	14	NA	TRBJ2-3	TGCGCCAGCAGCTTGGGAGGAGCTACAGATACGCAGTATTTT	CASSLGGATDTQYF
TRBV7-2	NA	17	medium-sized	TRBJ2-7	TGTGCCAGCAGCTTAGCGCTCACCGGATCGAACGCCTACGAGCAGTACTTC	CASSLALTGSNAYEQYF
TRBV7-8	NA	14	many	TRBJ2-5	TGTGCCAGCAGCCAGGGACGGACGCAAGAGACCCAGTACTTC	CASSQGRTQETQYF
TRBV5-1	NA	14	many	TRBJ2-5	TGCGCCAGCAGCTTATGGGGGGGCCTGGAGACCCAGTACTTC	CASSLWGGLETQYF
TRBV5-1	NA	14	many	TRBJ1-2	TGCGCCAGCAGCCAAGTGACAGAGAACTATGGCTACACCTTC	CASSQVTENYGYTF
TRBV6-5	NA	13	NA	TRBJ2-1	TGTGCCAGCAGTTATGGTAGAGGAGGAGAGCAGTTCTTC	CASSYGRGGEQFF